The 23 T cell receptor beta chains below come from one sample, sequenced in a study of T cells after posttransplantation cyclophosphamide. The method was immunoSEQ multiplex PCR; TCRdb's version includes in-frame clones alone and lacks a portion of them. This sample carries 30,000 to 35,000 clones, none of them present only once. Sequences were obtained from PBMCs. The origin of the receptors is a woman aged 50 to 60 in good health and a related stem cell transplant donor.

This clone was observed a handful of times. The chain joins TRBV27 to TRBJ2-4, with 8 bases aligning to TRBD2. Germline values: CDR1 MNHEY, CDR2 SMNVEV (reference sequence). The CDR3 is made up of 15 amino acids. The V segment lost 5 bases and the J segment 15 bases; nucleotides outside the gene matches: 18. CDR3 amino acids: CASSRLTTSVRLWYF. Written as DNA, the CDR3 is TGTGCCAGCAGTCGACTTACGACTAGCGTGAGGCTATGGTACTTC.

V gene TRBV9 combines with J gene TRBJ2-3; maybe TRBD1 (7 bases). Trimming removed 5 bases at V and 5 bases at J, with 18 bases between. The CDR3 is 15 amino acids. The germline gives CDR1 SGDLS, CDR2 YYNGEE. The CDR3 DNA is TGTGCCAGCAGGCCCGCAGGGGGGATTGGAGATACGCAGTATTTT. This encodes CASRPAGGIGDTQYF.

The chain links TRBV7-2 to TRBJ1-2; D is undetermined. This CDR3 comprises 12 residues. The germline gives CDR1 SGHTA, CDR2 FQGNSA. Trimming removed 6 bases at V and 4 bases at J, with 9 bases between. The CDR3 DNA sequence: TGTGCCAGCAGAAAGGGTCTCTATGGCTACACCTTC. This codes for CASRKGLYGYTF.

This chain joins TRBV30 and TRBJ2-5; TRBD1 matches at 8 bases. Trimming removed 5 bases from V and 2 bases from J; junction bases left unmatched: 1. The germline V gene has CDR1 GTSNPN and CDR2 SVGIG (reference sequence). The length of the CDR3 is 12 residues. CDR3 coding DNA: TGTGCCTGGGGGACAGGACAAGAGACCCAGTACTTC. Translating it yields CAWGTGQETQYF.

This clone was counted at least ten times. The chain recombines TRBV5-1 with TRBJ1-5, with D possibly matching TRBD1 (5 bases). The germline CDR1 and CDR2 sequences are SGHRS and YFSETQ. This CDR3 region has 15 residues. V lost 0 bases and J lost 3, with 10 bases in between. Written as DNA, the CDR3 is TGCGCCAGCAGCTTGGTGGGGGGTTCCAATCAGCCCCAGCATTTT. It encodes CASSLVGGSNQPQHF.

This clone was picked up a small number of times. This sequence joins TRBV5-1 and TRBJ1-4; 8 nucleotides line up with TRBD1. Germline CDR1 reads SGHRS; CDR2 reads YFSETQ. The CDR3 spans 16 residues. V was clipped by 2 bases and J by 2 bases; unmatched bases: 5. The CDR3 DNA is TGCGCCAGCAGCTTTGGTCAGGGGGCCACTAATGAAAAACTGTTTTTT. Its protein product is CASSFGQGATNEKLFF.

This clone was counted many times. This chain's CDR3 is CASSGSRGRSNTEAFF. Written as DNA, the CDR3 is TGTGCCAGCAGCGGATCGAGGGGCCGGTCGAACACTGAAGCTTTCTTT. V is TRBV11-1 and J is TRBJ1-1; weak D call: TRBD1 (5 bases). Germline V gene sequence: CDR1 SGHAT, CDR2 FQDESV (reference sequence). The V end was cut by 5 bases, the J end by 1 base, with 17 bases between. This CDR3 has 16 residues.

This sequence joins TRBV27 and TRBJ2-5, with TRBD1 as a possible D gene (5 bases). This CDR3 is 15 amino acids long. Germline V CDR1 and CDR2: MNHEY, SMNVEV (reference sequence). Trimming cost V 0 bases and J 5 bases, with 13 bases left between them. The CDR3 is CASSLSTAAAETQYF. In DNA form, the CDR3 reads TGTGCCAGCAGTTTATCGACAGCCGCGGCGGAGACCCAGTACTTC.

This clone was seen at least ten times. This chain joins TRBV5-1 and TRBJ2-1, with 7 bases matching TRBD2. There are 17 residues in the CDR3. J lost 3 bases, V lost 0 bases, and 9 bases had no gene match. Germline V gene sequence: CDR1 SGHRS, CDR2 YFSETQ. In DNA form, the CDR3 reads TGCGCCAGCAGCTTGGGTAGGACTAGACCCCTCTACAATGAGCAGTTCTTC. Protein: CASSLGRTRPLYNEQFF. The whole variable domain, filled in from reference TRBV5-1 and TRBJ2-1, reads KAGVTQTPRYLIKTRGQQVTLSCSPISGHRSVSWYQQTPGQGLQFLFEYFSETQRNKGNFPGRFSGRQFSNSRSEMNVSTLELGDSALYLCASSLGRTRPLYNEQFFGPGTRLTVL.

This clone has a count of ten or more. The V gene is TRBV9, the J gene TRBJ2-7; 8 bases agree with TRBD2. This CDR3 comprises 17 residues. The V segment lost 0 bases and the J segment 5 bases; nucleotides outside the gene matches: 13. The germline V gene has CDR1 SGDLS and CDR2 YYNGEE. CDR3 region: CASSVGGGGLGRDEQYF. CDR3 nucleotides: TGTGCCAGCAGCGTAGGTGGGGGGGGACTAGGTCGCGACGAGCAGTACTTC.

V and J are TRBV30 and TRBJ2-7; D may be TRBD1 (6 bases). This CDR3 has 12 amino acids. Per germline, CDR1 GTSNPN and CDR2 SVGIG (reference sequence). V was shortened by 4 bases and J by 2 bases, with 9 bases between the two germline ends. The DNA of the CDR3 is TGTGCCTGGACAGGGGTTCCCTACGAGCAGTACTTC. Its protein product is CAWTGVPYEQYF.

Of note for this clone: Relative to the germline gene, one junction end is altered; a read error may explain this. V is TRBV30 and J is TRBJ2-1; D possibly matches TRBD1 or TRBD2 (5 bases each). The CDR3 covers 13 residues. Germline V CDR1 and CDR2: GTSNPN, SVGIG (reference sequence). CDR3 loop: CARRRTQWDEQFF. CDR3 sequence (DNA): TGTGCCCGGAGGCGGACACAATGGGATGAGCAGTTCTTC.

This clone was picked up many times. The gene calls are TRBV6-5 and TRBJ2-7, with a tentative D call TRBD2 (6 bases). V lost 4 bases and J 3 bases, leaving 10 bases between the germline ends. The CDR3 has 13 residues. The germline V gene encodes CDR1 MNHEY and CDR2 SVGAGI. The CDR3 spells CASSLGTLYEQYF. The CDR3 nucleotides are TGTGCCAGCAGTTTGGGGACTCTCTACGAGCAGTACTTC.

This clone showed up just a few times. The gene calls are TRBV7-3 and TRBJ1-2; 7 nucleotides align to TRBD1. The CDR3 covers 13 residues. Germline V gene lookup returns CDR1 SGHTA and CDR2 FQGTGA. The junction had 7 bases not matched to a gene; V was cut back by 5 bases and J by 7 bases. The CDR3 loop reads CASSRRQGPGYTF. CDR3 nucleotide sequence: TGTGCCAGCAGCCGTAGACAGGGCCCTGGCTACACCTTC. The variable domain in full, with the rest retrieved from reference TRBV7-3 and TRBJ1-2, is GAGVSQTPSNKVTEKGKYVELRCDPISGHTALYWYRQSLGQGPEFLIYFQGTGAADDSGLPNDRFFAVRPEGSVSTLKIQRTERGDSAVYLCASSRRQGPGYTFGSGTRLTVV.

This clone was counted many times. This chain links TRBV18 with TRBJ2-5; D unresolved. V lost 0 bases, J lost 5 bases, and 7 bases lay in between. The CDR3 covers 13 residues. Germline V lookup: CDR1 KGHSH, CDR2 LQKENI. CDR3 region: CASSPPVRETQYF. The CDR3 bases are TGTGCCAGCTCACCACCGGTACGGGAGACCCAGTACTTC.

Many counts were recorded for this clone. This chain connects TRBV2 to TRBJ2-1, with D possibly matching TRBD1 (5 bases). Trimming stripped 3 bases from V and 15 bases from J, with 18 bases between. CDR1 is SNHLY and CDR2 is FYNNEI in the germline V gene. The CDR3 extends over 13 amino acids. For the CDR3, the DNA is TGTGCCAGCAGTGAGGCAGGGAAGGGGTTGGCGTTCTTC. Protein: CASSEAGKGLAFF.

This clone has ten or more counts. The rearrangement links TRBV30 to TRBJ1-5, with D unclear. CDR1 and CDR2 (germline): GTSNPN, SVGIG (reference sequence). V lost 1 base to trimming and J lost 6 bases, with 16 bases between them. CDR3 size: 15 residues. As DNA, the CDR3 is TGTGCCTGGAGTGACCGGATGGTAGCAGTTCAGCCCCAGCATTTT. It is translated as CAWSDRMVAVQPQHF.

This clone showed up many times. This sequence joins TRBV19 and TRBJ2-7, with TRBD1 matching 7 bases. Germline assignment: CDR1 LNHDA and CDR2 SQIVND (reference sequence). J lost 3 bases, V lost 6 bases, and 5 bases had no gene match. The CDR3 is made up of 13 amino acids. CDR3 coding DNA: TGTGCCAGTAGGAGGGACAGAAACTACGAGCAGTACTTC. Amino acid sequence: CASRRDRNYEQYF.

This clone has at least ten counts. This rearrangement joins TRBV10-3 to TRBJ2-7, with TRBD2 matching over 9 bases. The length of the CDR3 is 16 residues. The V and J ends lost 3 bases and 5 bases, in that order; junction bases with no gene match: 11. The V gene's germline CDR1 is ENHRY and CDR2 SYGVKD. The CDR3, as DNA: TGTGCCATCAGTGACCCGGTAGCGGGAGATGTCCACGAGCAGTACTTC. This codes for CAISDPVAGDVHEQYF.

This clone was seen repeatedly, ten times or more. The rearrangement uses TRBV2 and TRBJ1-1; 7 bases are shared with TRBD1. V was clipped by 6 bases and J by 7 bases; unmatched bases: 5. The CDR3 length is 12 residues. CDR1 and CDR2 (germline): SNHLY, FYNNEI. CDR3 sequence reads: CASREGAVEAFF. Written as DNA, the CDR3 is TGTGCCAGCAGAGAGGGGGCAGTTGAAGCTTTCTTT.

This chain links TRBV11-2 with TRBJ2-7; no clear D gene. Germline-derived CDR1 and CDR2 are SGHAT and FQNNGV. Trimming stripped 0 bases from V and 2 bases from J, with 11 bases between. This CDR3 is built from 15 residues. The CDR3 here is CASSLEPQATYEQYF. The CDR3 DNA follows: TGTGCCAGCAGCTTAGAACCTCAGGCTACCTACGAGCAGTACTTC.

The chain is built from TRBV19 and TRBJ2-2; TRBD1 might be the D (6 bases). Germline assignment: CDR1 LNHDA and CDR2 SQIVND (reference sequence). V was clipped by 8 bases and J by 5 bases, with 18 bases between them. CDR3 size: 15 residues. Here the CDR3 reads CASRSGTPRTGELFF. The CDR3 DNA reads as TGTGCCAGTCGCTCCGGGACACCCCGAACCGGGGAGCTGTTTTTT.

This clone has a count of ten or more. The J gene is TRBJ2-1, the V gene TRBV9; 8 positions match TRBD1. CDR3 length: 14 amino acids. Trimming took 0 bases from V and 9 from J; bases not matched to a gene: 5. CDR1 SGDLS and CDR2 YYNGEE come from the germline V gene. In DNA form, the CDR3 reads TGTGCCAGCAGCGTAGTGACAGGGGACACTGAGCAGTTCTTC. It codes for CASSVVTGDTEQFF. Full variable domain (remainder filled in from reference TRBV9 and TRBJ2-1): DSGVTQTPKHLITATGQRVTLRCSPRSGDLSVYWYQQSLDQGLQFLIQYYNGEERAKGNILERFSAQQFPDLHSELNLSSLELGDSALYFCASSVVTGDTEQFFGPGTRLTVL.